The TCR beta chain described here comes from a study of cytomegalovirus exposure and HLA in healthy donors. Both 60 Vbeta primers and 13 Jbeta primers went into the PCR. Here immunoSEQ multiplex PCR was the method, and the copy in TCRdb shows in-frame clones only, minus some. This sample has about 160,000 clones, with just under 80% found just once. Findings of the study overall: In a later analysis, TCR beta V- and J-gene trimming was associated with a missense DCLRE1C variant. Cytomegalovirus-associated TCR beta chains were listed, numbering under 200.

This clone turned up a few times. No antigen is known for it. The V segment lost 3 bases and the J segment 1 base; nucleotides outside the gene matches: 7. From germline, CDR1 is SGDLS and CDR2 YYNGEE. The CDR3 has 16 residues. The TCR was taken from a man between 25 and 39 years old in good health and CMV-seronegative. The sequencing sample was made of PBMCs. The J gene is TRBJ2-3, the V gene TRBV9; 8 bases agree with TRBD2. The CDR3: CASSASGGAGTDTQYF. The CDR3 DNA follows: TGTGCCAGCAGCGCCTCGGGGGGGGCGGGCACAGATACGCAGTATTTT. Looking up the rest from reference TRBV9 and TRBJ2-3 gives the full variable domain: DSGVTQTPKHLITATGQRVTLRCSPRSGDLSVYWYQQSLDQGLQFLIQYYNGEERAKGNILERFSAQQFPDLHSELNLSSLELGDSALYFCASSASGGAGTDTQYFGPGTRLTVL.